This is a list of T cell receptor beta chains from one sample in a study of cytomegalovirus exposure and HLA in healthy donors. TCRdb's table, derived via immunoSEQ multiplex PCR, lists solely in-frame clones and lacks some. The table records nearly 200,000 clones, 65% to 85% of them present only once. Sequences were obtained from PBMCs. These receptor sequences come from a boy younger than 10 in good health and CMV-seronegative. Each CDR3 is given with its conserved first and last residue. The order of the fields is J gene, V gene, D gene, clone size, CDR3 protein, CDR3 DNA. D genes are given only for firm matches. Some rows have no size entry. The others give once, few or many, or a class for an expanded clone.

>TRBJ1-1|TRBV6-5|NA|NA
CASRQPGTEAFF
TGTGCCAGCAGACAGCCAGGGACTGAAGCTTTCTTT
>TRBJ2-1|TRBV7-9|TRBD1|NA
CASSPSYRGNEQFF
TGTGCCAGCAGCCCGAGTTACAGGGGTAATGAGCAGTTCTTC
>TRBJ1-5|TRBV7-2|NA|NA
CASSLARGRHSNQPQHF
TGTGCCAGCAGCTTAGCCCGGGGGAGGCATAGCAATCAGCCCCAGCATTTT
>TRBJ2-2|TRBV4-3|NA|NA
CASSHTRTFSNTGELFF
TGCGCCAGCAGCCATACTAGAACCTTTTCTAACACCGGGGAGCTGTTTTTT
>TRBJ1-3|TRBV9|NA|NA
CASSKTPGAGNTIYF
TGTGCCAGCAGCAAAACACCAGGGGCTGGAAACACCATATATTTT
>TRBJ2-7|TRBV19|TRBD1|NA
CASSIERTGIYEQYF
TGTGCCAGTAGTATAGAGAGGACAGGGATCTACGAGCAGTACTTC
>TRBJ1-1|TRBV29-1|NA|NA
CSVNMIGGNTEAFF
TGCAGCGTTAACATGATAGGGGGGAACACTGAAGCTTTCTTT
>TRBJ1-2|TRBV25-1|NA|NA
CASSDPGHGYTF
TGTGCCAGCAGTGATCCAGGTCATGGCTACACCTTC
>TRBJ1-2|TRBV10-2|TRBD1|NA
CASSEGQGDGYTF
TGCGCCAGCAGCGAGGGACAGGGGGATGGCTACACCTTC
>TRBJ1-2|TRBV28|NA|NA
CASSLGVRGGYTF
TGTGCCAGCAGTTTAGGGGTGAGGGGGGGCTACACCTTC
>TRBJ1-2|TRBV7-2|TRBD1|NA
CASSLDLGQAVQRNF
TGTGCCAGCAGCTTAGATCTGGGACAGGCCGTCCAAAGAAACTTC
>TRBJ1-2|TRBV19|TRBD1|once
CASSPTGSYGYTF
TGTGCCAGTAGCCCGACAGGGAGCTATGGCTACACCTTC
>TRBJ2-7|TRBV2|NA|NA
CASTRDRNYEQYF
TGTGCCAGCACCCGCGACAGGAACTACGAGCAGTACTTC
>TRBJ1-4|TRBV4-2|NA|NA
CANTTGSNEKLFF
TGTGCCAACACAACAGGGTCTAATGAAAAACTGTTTTTT
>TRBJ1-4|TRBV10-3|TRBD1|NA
CASYTGGAANEKLFF
TGTGCCTCTTACACAGGGGGCGCGGCTAATGAAAAACTGTTTTTT
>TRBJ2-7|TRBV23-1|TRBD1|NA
CASKGDRAYEQYF
TGCGCCAGCAAGGGGGACAGGGCCTACGAGCAGTACTTC
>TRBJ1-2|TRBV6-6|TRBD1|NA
CASISLVQGNGYTF
TGTGCCAGCATCTCCTTAGTACAGGGGAATGGCTACACCTTC
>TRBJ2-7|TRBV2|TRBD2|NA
CASSEYPAGGIYEQYF
TGTGCCAGCAGTGAATACCCAGCGGGGGGAATATACGAGCAGTACTTC
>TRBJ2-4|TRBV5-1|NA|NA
CASSLSPKNIQYF
TGCGCCAGCAGCTTGTCTCCCAAAAACATTCAGTACTTC
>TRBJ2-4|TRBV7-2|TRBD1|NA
CASSLQKRTGPIAKNIQYF
TGTGCCAGCAGCTTACAAAAACGGACAGGGCCGATAGCCAAAAACATTCAGTACTTC
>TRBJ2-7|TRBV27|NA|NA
CASGIRGYEQYF
TGTGCCAGCGGAATCCGGGGCTACGAGCAGTACTTC
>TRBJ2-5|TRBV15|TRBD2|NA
CATSGGASGGEETQYF
TGTGCCACCAGCGGGGGGGCTAGCGGGGGTGAAGAGACCCAGTACTTC
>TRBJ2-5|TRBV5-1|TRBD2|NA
CASSFLRGGPETQYF
TGCGCCAGCAGCTTTTTGCGGGGGGGCCCGGAGACCCAGTACTTC
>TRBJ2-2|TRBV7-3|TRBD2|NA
CASSVRAGGNTGELFF
TGTGCCAGCAGTGTTCGAGCGGGGGGGAACACCGGGGAGCTGTTTTTT
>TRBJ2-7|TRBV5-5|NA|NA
CASSLVQHYEQYF
TGTGCCAGCAGCTTGGTACAGCATTACGAGCAGTACTTC
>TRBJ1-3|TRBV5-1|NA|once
CASSYSSAGDSGNTIYF
TGCGCCAGCAGCTACTCATCCGCGGGGGACTCTGGAAACACCATATATTTT